Given below is one T cell receptor (beta chain) in context. The data stem from a study of CD8 T cells in Susac syndrome. In the study overall: At the time of blood draw, patients with Susac syndrome were therapy-naive, receiving corticosteroids, or receiving intravenous immunoglobulin alone.

RNA amounts of about 0.45 to 1 ug underwent reverse transcription with random hexamers. It was immunoSEQ multiplex PCR that amplified TCR beta CDR3 across 54 Vbeta and 13 Jbeta. TCRdb reanalysed the immunoSEQ multiplex PCR reads using MiXCR and keeps one entry per CDR3 protein. The table includes more than 150,000 distinct CDR3 sequences, 95% to 97% detected once. CDR3 length equals 18 residues. Trimming stripped 6 bases from V and 0 bases from J, with 18 bases between. Germline V gene data show CDR1 as MDHEN and CDR2 as SYDVKM. This chain connects TRBV28 to TRBJ2-6; D possibly matches TRBD1 or TRBD2 (6 bases each). The sequence was collected from a human donor with Susac syndrome. The sequenced sample consisted of CD4+ T cells from PBMCs. The CDR3 region has the DNA TGTGCCAGCAGCCGAACTGGGGGGCAGGGCTCTGGGGCCAACGTCCTGACTTTC. Protein sequence: CASSRTGGQGSGANVLTF.